The T cell receptor (beta chain) described here comes from a study of graft-versus-host responses after intestinal transplantation. The CDR3 has 15 amino acids. Trimming took 1 base from V and 1 from J; bases not matched to a gene: 2. Germline CDR1 and CDR2: SGHRS and YFSETQ. The method was immunoSEQ multiplex PCR; TCRdb's version includes in-frame clones alone and lacks a portion of them. The sample carries over 70,000 clones, around 83% recorded once. Notes on the study in general: There were GvH clones found in recipient marrow, and some of them appeared first in ileum or blood. Elevated graft-versus-host to host-versus-graft clonal ratios in allografts were recorded for patients with graft-donor T cell macrochimerism.

There are a few counts of this clone. The antigen remains undetermined. This sequence was found in a human donor who received an intestinal transplant. The sequencing used unstimulated CD8+ T cells sorted from spleen or lymph node cells, collected before intestinal transplant. V and J are TRBV5-1 and TRBJ2-1, with 7 bases identical to TRBD2. CDR3 amino acids: CASSLTSESYNEQFF. The CDR3, as DNA: TGCGCCAGCAGCTTGACTAGCGAGTCCTACAATGAGCAGTTCTTC. The entire variable domain, with the rest obtained from reference TRBV5-1 and TRBJ2-1, is as follows: KAGVTQTPRYLIKTRGQQVTLSCSPISGHRSVSWYQQTPGQGLQFLFEYFSETQRNKGNFPGRFSGRQFSNSRSEMNVSTLELGDSALYLCASSLTSESYNEQFFGPGTRLTVL.